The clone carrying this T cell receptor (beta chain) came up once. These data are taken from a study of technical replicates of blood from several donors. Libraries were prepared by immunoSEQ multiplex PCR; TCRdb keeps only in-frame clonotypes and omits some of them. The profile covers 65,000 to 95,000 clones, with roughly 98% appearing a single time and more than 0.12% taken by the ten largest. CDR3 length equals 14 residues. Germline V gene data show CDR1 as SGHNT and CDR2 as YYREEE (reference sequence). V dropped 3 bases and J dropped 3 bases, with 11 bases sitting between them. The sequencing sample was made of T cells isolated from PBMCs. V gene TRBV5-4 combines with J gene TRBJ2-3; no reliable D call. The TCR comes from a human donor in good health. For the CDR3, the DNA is TGTGCCAGCAGCTCGCCCACTAAAACAGATACGCAGTATTTT. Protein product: CASSSPTKTDTQYF.